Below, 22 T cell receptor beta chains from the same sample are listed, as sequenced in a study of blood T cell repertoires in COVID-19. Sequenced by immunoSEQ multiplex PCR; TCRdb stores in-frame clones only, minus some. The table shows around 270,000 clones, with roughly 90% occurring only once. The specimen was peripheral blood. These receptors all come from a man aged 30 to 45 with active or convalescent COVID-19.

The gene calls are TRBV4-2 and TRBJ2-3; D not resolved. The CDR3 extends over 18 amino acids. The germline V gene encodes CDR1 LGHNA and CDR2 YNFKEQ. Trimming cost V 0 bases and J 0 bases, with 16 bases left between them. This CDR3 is CASSQELHSETSTDTQYF. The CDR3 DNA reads TGTGCCAGCAGCCAAGAGCTGCACTCCGAAACTAGCACAGATACGCAGTATTTT.

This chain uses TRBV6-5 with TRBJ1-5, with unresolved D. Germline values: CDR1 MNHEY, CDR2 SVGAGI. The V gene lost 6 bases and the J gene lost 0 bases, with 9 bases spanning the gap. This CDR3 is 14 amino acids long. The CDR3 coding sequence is TGTGCCAGCAGAGAGGTTTATAGCAATCAGCCCCAGCATTTT. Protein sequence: CASREVYSNQPQHF.

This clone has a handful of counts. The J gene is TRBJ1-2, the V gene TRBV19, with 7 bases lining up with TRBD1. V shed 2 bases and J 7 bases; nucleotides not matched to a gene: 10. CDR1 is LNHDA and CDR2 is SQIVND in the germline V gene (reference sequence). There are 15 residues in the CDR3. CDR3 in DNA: TGTGCCAGTAGTATATGGTCCGCCAGGGGGGCTGGCTACACCTTC. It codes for CASSIWSARGAGYTF.

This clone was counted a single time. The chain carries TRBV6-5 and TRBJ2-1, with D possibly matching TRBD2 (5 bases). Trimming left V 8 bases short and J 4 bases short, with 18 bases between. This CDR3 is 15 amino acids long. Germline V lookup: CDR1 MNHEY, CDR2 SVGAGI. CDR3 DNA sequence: TGTGCCAGCGCCGAAAAAGTCGGGGATTACAATGAGCAGTTCTTC. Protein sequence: CASAEKVGDYNEQFF.

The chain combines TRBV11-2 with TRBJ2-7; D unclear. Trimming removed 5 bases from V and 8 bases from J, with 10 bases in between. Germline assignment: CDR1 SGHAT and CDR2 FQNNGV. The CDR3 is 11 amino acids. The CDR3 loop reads CASSVLTKQYF. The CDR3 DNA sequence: TGTGCCAGCAGCGTACTTACGAAGCAGTACTTC.

The DNA for the CDR3 is TGTGCCAGTAGTGTGCCGGAGGACCAACTAAGAGAACCCCTCCACTTT. It is translated as CASSVPEDQLREPLHF. V is TRBV19 and J is TRBJ1-6; the D is unclear. CDR1 and CDR2 from the germline V gene are LNHDA and SQIVND (reference sequence). The germline V and J ends were trimmed by 5 bases and 12 bases, with 23 bases remaining between them. This CDR3 region has 16 residues.

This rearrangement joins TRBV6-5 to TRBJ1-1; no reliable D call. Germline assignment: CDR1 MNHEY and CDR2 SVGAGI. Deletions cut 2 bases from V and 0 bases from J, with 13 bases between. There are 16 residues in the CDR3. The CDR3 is CASSYLNSILNTEAFF. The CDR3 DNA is TGTGCCAGCAGTTACCTTAACTCGATTCTGAACACTGAAGCTTTCTTT.

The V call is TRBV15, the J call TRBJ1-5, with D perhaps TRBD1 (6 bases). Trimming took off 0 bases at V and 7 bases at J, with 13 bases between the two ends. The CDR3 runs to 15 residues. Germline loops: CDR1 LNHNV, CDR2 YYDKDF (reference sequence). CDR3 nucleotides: TGTGCCACCAGCAGAGATCAGGGGAACGGACAGCCCCAGCATTTT. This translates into CATSRDQGNGQPQHF.

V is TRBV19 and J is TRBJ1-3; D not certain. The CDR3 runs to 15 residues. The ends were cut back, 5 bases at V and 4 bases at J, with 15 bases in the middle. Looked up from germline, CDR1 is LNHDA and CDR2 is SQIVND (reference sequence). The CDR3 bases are TGTGCCAGTAGTGTAAACCAGGCGTTCGGAAACACCATATATTTT. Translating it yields CASSVNQAFGNTIYF.

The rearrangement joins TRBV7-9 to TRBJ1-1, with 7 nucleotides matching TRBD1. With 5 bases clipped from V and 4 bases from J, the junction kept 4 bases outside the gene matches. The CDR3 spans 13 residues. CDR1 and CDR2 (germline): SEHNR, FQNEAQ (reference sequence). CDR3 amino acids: CASSTGVSTEAFF. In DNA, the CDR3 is TGTGCCAGCAGCACAGGGGTTAGCACTGAAGCTTTCTTT.

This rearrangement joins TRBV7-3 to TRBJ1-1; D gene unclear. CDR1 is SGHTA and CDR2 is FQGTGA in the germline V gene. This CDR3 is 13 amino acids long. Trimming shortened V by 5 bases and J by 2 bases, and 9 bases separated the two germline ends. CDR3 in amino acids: CASSQRHNTEAFF. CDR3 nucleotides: TGTGCCAGCAGCCAACGACACAACACTGAAGCTTTCTTT.

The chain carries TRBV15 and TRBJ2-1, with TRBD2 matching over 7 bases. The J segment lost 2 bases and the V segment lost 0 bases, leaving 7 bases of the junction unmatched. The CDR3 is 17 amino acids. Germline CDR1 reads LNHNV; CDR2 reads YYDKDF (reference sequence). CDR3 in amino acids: CATSRDRTAGAYNEQFF. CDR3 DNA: TGTGCCACCAGCAGAGATAGGACCGCGGGGGCCTACAATGAGCAGTTCTTC. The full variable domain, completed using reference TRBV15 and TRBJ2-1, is DAMVIQNPRYQVTQFGKPVTLSCSQTLNHNVMYWYQQKSSQAPKLLFHYYDKDFNNEADTPDNFQSRRPNTSFCFLDIRSPGLGDTAMYLCATSRDRTAGAYNEQFFGPGTRLTVL.

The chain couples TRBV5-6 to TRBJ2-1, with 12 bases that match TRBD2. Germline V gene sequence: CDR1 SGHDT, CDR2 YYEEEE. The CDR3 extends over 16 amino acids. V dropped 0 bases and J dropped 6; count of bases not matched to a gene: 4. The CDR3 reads CASSLASGGAFNEQFF. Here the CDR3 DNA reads TGTGCCAGCAGCTTGGCTAGCGGGGGGGCTTTCAATGAGCAGTTCTTC.

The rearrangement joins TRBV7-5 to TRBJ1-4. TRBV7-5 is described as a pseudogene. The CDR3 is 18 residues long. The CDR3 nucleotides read TGTGCCAGAAGCTTCTTGACGGAGGGCCGCACAACTAATGAAAAACTGTTTTTT. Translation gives CARSFLTEGRTTNEKLFF.

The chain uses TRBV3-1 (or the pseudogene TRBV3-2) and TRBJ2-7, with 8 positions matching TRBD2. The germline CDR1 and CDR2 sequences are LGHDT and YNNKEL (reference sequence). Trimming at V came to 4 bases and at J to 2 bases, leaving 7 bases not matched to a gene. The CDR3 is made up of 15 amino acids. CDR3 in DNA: TGTGCCAGCAGCCCAACCCCGGGACTAGCCTACGAGCAGTACTTC. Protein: CASSPTPGLAYEQYF.

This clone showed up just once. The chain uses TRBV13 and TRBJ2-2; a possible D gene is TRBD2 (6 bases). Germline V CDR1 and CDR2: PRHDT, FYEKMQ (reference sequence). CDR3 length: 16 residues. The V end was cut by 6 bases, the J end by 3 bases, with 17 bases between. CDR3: CASRPETGRYTGELFF. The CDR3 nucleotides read TGTGCCAGCAGGCCCGAGACGGGGAGGTACACCGGGGAGCTGTTTTTT.

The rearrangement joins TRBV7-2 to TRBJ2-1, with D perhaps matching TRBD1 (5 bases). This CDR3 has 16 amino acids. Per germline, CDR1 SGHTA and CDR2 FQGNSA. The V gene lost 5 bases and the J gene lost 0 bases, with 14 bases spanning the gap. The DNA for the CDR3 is TGTGCCAGCAGCCCCCAGGGTCTTGACTCCTACAATGAGCAGTTCTTC. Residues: CASSPQGLDSYNEQFF. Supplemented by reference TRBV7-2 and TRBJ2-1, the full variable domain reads GAGVSQSPSNKVTEKGKDVELRCDPISGHTALYWYRQSLGQGLEFLIYFQGNSAPDKSGLPSDRFSAERTGGSVSTLTIQRTQQEDSAVYLCASSPQGLDSYNEQFFGPGTRLTVL.

The DNA of the CDR3 is TGCGCCAGCAGCGCGGGAGATTGGAACACTGAAGCTTTCTTT. Its translation: CASSAGDWNTEAFF. This chain joins TRBV5-1 and TRBJ1-1; D unclear. This CDR3 is built from 14 residues. V shed 4 bases and J shed 1 base, with 11 bases lying between them. The germline V gene encodes CDR1 SGHRS and CDR2 YFSETQ. The full variable domain, in which reference TRBV5-1 and TRBJ1-1 provide the parts outside the CDR3, is KAGVTQTPRYLIKTRGQQVTLSCSPISGHRSVSWYQQTPGQGLQFLFEYFSETQRNKGNFPGRFSGRQFSNSRSEMNVSTLELGDSALYLCASSAGDWNTEAFFGQGTRLTVV.

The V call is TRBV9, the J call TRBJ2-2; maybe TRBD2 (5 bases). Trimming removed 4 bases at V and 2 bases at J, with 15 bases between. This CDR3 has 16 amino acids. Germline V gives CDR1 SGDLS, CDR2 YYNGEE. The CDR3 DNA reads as TGTGCCAGCAGCTCTCCCTGGACTGGTAACACCGGGGAGCTGTTTTTT. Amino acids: CASSSPWTGNTGELFF.

The CDR3 loop reads CASRGTNANQPQHF. Written as DNA, the CDR3 is TGTGCCAGCAGGGGGACAAACGCCAATCAGCCCCAGCATTTT. The rearrangement joins TRBV2 to TRBJ1-5; D might be TRBD1 (6 bases). CDR1 SNHLY and CDR2 FYNNEI come from the germline V gene. The CDR3 extends over 14 amino acids. Trimming took off 6 bases at V and 3 bases at J, with 12 bases between the two ends.

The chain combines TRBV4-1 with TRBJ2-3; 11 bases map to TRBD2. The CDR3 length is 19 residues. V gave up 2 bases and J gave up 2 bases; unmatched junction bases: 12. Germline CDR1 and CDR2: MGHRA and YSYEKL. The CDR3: CASSQFWWGLAENTDTQYF. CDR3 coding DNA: TGCGCCAGCAGCCAATTCTGGTGGGGACTAGCGGAAAACACAGATACGCAGTATTTT.

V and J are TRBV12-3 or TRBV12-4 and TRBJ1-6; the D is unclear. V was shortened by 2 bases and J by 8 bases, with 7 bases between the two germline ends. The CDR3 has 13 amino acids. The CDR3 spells CASSLNNYSPLHF. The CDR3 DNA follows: TGTGCCAGCAGTTTAAACAATTATTCACCCCTCCACTTT.